Listed below are T cell receptor beta chains from one sample, sequenced in a study of control samples from healthy donors and cancer patients. Assay: immunoSEQ multiplex PCR; the TCRdb copy retains only in-frame clones and omits some. This sample has fewer than 70,000 clones; 94% occur once, and the top ten carry 3.5% to 4%. Sequenced material: blood. The source is a man in his thirties or forties in good health. The CDR3 runs from the conserved cysteine through the conserved F or W. Fields, in order: CDR3 protein, CDR3 DNA, V gene, J gene, clone size, D gene. D genes are given only for firm matches. Only part of the rows carry a size: once, few, many, or a class if the clone is expanded.

CDR3: CASSNQGGDTEAFF
DNA: TGTGCCAGCTCCAACCAGGGGGGCGACACTGAAGCTTTCTTT
V: TRBV18
J: TRBJ1-1
size: -
D: TRBD1

CDR3: CASKNPNREQYF
DNA: TGTGCCAGCAAGAATCCGAACAGGGAACAGTACTTC
V: TRBV6-5
J: TRBJ2-7
size: -
D: -

CDR3: CASSIRSPDGYTF
DNA: TGTGCCAGTAGTATCAGAAGTCCGGATGGCTACACCTTC
V: TRBV19
J: TRBJ1-2
size: -
D: -

CDR3: CASSLMGGTSGYQETQYF
DNA: TGTGCCAGCAGCTTAATGGGGGGGACTAGCGGATATCAAGAGACCCAGTACTTC
V: TRBV7-2
J: TRBJ2-5
size: -
D: TRBD2

CDR3: CASSLGGHPYNEQFF
DNA: TGTGCCAGCAGCTTAGGGGGACACCCCTACAATGAGCAGTTCTTC
V: TRBV11-2
J: TRBJ2-1
size: -
D: -

CDR3: CAWRGLAGEQYF
DNA: TGTGCCTGGAGAGGACTAGCGGGTGAGCAGTACTTC
V: TRBV30
J: TRBJ2-7
size: -
D: TRBD2

CDR3: CASRSRGNTEAFF
DNA: TGTGCCAGCAGGTCCAGGGGGAACACTGAAGCTTTCTTT
V: TRBV7-9
J: TRBJ1-1
size: -
D: -

CDR3: CASDGVSVQPQHF
DNA: TGTGCCAGCGACGGGGTTTCGGTGCAGCCCCAGCATTTT
V: TRBV19
J: TRBJ1-5
size: -
D: -

CDR3: CASSRASGPNKNIQYF
DNA: TGTGCCAGCAGCAGAGCTAGCGGGCCCAACAAAAACATTCAGTACTTC
V: TRBV5-4
J: TRBJ2-4
size: -
D: TRBD2

CDR3: CASSSLLTGDHEETQYF
DNA: TGTGCCAGCAGCTCGCTCCTAACAGGGGATCATGAAGAGACCCAGTACTTC
V: TRBV7-9
J: TRBJ2-5
size: few
D: TRBD1

CDR3: CAWSVWGGRSPLHF
DNA: TGTGCCTGGAGTGTATGGGGAGGACGTTCACCCCTCCACTTT
V: TRBV30
J: TRBJ1-6
size: -
D: -

CDR3: CASWKASGNTDTQYF
DNA: TGTGCCAGTTGGAAGGCTAGCGGAAACACAGATACGCAGTATTTT
V: TRBV28
J: TRBJ2-3
size: once
D: TRBD2

CDR3: CASSFPGTDTQYF
DNA: TGTGCCAGCAGTTTCCCCGGCACAGATACGCAGTATTTT
V: TRBV12-3/TRBV12-4
J: TRBJ2-3
size: -
D: -

CDR3: CAWSEGSEAFF
DNA: TGTGCCTGGAGTGAAGGGAGTGAAGCTTTCTTT
V: TRBV30
J: TRBJ1-1
size: -
D: -

CDR3: CASSVSSGMTYEQYF
DNA: TGTGCCAGCAGCGTATCTAGCGGGATGACCTACGAGCAGTACTTC
V: TRBV9
J: TRBJ2-7
size: once
D: TRBD2

CDR3: CASSQERDVSYEQYF
DNA: TGCGCCAGCAGCCAAGAAAGGGACGTCTCCTACGAGCAGTACTTC
V: TRBV4-1
J: TRBJ2-7
size: -
D: -

CDR3: CASRGGIQETQYF
DNA: TGTGCCAGTAGAGGAGGAATCCAAGAGACCCAGTACTTC
V: TRBV19
J: TRBJ2-5
size: -
D: -

CDR3: CASGTGGRATNEKLFF
DNA: TGTGCCAGTGGGACAGGGGGGCGTGCAACTAATGAAAAACTGTTTTTT
V: TRBV19
J: TRBJ1-4
size: -
D: TRBD1

CDR3: CASSLTGTGTYNEQFF
DNA: TGCGCCAGCAGCTTGACTGGGACAGGAACCTACAATGAGCAGTTCTTC
V: TRBV5-1
J: TRBJ2-1
size: -
D: TRBD1

CDR3: CASSLSRRGTDTQYF
DNA: TGTGCCAGCAGTTTATCCCGCAGGGGCACAGATACGCAGTATTTT
V: TRBV28
J: TRBJ2-3
size: -
D: -

CDR3: CASSESSGGSGELFF
DNA: TGCGCCAGCAGTGAGTCAAGCGGGGGCTCCGGGGAGCTGTTTTTT
V: TRBV10-1
J: TRBJ2-2
size: -
D: TRBD2

CDR3: CASSLGAGGEGGNQPQHF
DNA: TGCGCCAGCAGCTTGGGTGCTGGGGGCGAAGGAGGCAATCAGCCCCAGCATTTT
V: TRBV5-1
J: TRBJ1-5
size: once
D: -

CDR3: CATASNYGYTF
DNA: TGTGCCACCGCAAGTAACTATGGCTACACCTTC
V: TRBV24-1
J: TRBJ1-2
size: -
D: -

CDR3: CASSKRTGSMNTEAFF
DNA: TGTGCCAGCAGCAAAAGAACAGGGTCGATGAACACTGAAGCTTTCTTT
V: TRBV21-1
J: TRBJ1-1
size: -
D: -

CDR3: CASSEMTGVPHEQFF
DNA: TGTGCCAGCAGTGAAATGACGGGAGTCCCCCATGAGCAGTTCTTC
V: TRBV6-1
J: TRBJ2-1
size: once
D: -

CDR3: CAISAGQGSSYEQYF
DNA: TGTGCCATCAGTGCCGGGCAGGGGTCCTCCTACGAGCAGTACTTC
V: TRBV10-3
J: TRBJ2-7
size: -
D: -

CDR3: CASSQEWIYGYTF
DNA: TGTGCCAGCAGCCAAGAGTGGATCTATGGCTACACCTTC
V: TRBV3-1/TRBV3-2
J: TRBJ1-2
size: -
D: -

CDR3: CASRGEYSGNTIYF
DNA: TGTGCCAGCAGGGGGGAATACTCTGGAAACACCATATATTTT
V: TRBV6-5
J: TRBJ1-3
size: -
D: -

CDR3: CASRGLSYNEQFF
DNA: TGTGCCAGTCGGGGCCTTTCCTACAATGAGCAGTTCTTC
V: TRBV19
J: TRBJ2-1
size: -
D: -

CDR3: CASSPQGNEKLFF
DNA: TGTGCCAGTAGCCCCCAGGGAAATGAAAAACTGTTTTTT
V: TRBV19
J: TRBJ1-4
size: -
D: -

CDR3: CASSTYSTGRSDGYTF
DNA: TGTGCCAGCAGTACCTACTCGACAGGGAGGTCGGATGGCTACACCTTC
V: TRBV6-2/TRBV6-3
J: TRBJ1-2
size: once
D: TRBD1

CDR3: CASSHPGTGHNEQFF
DNA: TGCGCCAGCAGCCATCCCGGGACAGGGCACAATGAGCAGTTCTTC
V: TRBV4-3
J: TRBJ2-1
size: -
D: TRBD1

CDR3: CASSLAFQGVSYGYTF
DNA: TGTGCCAGCAGCTTGGCTTTTCAGGGGGTTAGCTATGGCTACACCTTC
V: TRBV5-4
J: TRBJ1-2
size: -
D: TRBD1

CDR3: CASSLAALQGLRANEKLFF
DNA: TGTGCCAGCAGCTTAGCGGCCCTACAGGGGTTAAGGGCTAATGAAAAACTGTTTTTT
V: TRBV7-6
J: TRBJ1-4
size: -
D: TRBD1

CDR3: CASSYKNTEAFF
DNA: TGTGCCAGCAGCTACAAGAACACTGAAGCTTTCTTT
V: TRBV7-9
J: TRBJ1-1
size: few
D: -

CDR3: CASSHTLGQWGKWDF
DNA: TGCGCCAGCAGCCACACCCTGGGACAGTGGGGCAAATGGGACTTC
V: TRBV4-3
J: TRBJ2-7
size: few
D: TRBD1

CDR3: CAWSVFSSTDTQYF
DNA: TGTGCCTGGAGTGTCTTCAGCAGCACAGATACGCAGTATTTT
V: TRBV30
J: TRBJ2-3
size: -
D: -

CDR3: CASSLMTGALSGANVLTF
DNA: TGTGCCAGCAGCTTGATGACAGGGGCCCTCTCTGGGGCCAACGTCCTGACTTTC
V: TRBV7-3
J: TRBJ2-6
size: once
D: TRBD1

CDR3: CASSTPGQGLNEQFF
DNA: TGTGCCAGCAGTACCCCGGGACAGGGATTAAATGAGCAGTTCTTC
V: TRBV28
J: TRBJ2-1
size: -
D: TRBD1

CDR3: CASSYLQGLLRNTIYF
DNA: TGTGCCAGCAGTTACCTTCAGGGACTGTTGCGGAACACCATATATTTT
V: TRBV6-2/TRBV6-3
J: TRBJ1-3
size: -
D: -

CDR3: CASSQGGPNTEAFF
DNA: TGTGCCAGCAGCCAGGGGGGGCCTAACACTGAAGCTTTCTTT
V: TRBV6-5
J: TRBJ1-1
size: -
D: TRBD1

CDR3: CATVYGGNEQFF
DNA: TGTGCCACCGTCTATGGGGGGAATGAGCAGTTCTTC
V: TRBV6-5
J: TRBJ2-1
size: -
D: -

CDR3: CASSRRSGQETQYF
DNA: TGTGCCAGCAGCCGACGGAGCGGACAAGAGACCCAGTACTTC
V: TRBV2
J: TRBJ2-5
size: once
D: -

CDR3: CASTPRGSGANVLTF
DNA: TGTGCCAGCACTCCTCGAGGGTCAGGGGCCAACGTCCTGACTTTC
V: TRBV28
J: TRBJ2-6
size: -
D: -

CDR3: CASSLGTASTEAFF
DNA: TGCGCCAGCAGCTTGGGGACAGCCAGCACTGAAGCTTTCTTT
V: TRBV5-1
J: TRBJ1-1
size: -
D: -